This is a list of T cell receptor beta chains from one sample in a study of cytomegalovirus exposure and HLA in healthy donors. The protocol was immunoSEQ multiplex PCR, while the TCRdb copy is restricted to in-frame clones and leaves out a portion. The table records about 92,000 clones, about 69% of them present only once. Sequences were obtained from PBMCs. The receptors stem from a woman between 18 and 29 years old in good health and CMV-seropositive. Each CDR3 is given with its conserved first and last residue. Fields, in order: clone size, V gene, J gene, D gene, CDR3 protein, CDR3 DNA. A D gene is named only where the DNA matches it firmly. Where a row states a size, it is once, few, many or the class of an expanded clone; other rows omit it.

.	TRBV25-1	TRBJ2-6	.	CASSPQGGGANVLTF	TGTGCCAGCAGCCCCCAGGGTGGTGGGGCCAACGTCCTGACTTTC
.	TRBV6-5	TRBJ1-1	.	CASSYSGQIEAFF	TGTGCCAGCAGTTATTCTGGACAAATTGAAGCTTTCTTT
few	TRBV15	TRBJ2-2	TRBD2	CATSSAPGLGGSGELFF	TGTGCCACCAGCAGCGCACCGGGACTAGGAGGGAGCGGGGAGCTGTTTTTT
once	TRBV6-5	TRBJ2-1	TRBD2	CASELAGGATREQFF	TGTGCCAGCGAGCTAGCGGGAGGCGCCACCCGCGAGCAGTTCTTC
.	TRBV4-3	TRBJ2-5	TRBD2	CASSQDLDVGGGALLDETQYF	TGCGCCAGCAGCCAAGATTTGGATGTGGGCGGGGGGGCTTTATTAGACGAGACCCAGTACTTC
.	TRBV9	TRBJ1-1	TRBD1	CASSSGDRGEMNTEAFF	TGTGCCAGCAGCTCAGGGGACAGGGGGGAGATGAACACTGAAGCTTTCTTT
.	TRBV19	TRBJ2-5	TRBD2	CTSSLAGEETQYF	TGTACCAGTTCCCTGGCGGGAGAAGAGACCCAGTACTTC
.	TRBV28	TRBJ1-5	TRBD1	CASRTGNQPQHF	TGTGCCAGCAGGACAGGGAATCAGCCCCAGCATTTT
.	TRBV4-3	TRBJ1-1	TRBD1	CASSQSFQGAGNTEAFF	TGCGCCAGCAGCCAGAGCTTTCAGGGGGCAGGGAACACTGAAGCTTTCTTT
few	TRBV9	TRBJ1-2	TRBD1	CASSEDRGHYGYTF	TGTGCCAGCAGTGAGGACAGGGGGCACTATGGCTACACCTTC
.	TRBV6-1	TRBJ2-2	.	CASSAGLSTGELFF	TGTGCCAGCAGTGCGGGACTTTCCACCGGGGAGCTGTTTTTT
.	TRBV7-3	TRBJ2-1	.	CASSLTRSSYNEQFF	TGTGCCAGCAGCTTAACCCGGAGCTCCTACAATGAGCAGTTCTTC
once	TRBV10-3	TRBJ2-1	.	CAISESAGGSYNEQFF	TGTGCCATCAGTGAGTCGGCAGGCGGGTCCTACAATGAGCAGTTCTTC
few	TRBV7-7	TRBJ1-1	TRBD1	CASSRDSNTEAFF	TGTGCTAGCAGCCGGGACAGCAACACTGAAGCTTTCTTT
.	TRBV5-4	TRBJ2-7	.	CASSFGGEQYF	TGTGCCAGCAGCTTCGGGGGTGAGCAGTACTTC
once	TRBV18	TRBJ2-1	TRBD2	CASSPGLAGAEQFF	TGTGCCAGCTCCCCTGGACTAGCGGGGGCTGAGCAGTTCTTC
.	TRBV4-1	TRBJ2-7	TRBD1	CASSHRGREQYF	TGCGCCAGCAGCCACAGGGGGCGCGAGCAGTACTTC
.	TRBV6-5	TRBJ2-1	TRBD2	CASSSPSGEAVNEQFF	TGTGCCAGCAGTTCCCCCAGCGGGGAGGCCGTCAATGAGCAGTTCTTC
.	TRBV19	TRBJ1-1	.	CASRYTNTEAFF	TGTGCCAGTAGGTACACGAACACTGAAGCTTTCTTT
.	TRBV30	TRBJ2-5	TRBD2	CAWSVGGAGGPQETQYF	TGTGCCTGGAGTGTTGGGGGGGCGGGAGGACCCCAAGAGACCCAGTACTTC
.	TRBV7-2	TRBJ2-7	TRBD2	CASSFLAETYEQYF	TGTGCCAGCAGCTTCCTAGCGGAGACGTACGAGCAGTACTTC
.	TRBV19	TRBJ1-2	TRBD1	CASQFRDRGGYTF	TGTGCCAGCCAATTTCGGGACAGGGGCGGCTACACCTTC
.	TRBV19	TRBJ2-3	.	CASSIPFAGDTQYF	TGTGCCAGTAGTATTCCCTTTGCCGGAGATACGCAGTATTTT
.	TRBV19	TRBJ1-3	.	CASSRRSSGGNTIYF	TGTGCCAGTAGTAGAAGAAGTTCAGGCGGAAACACCATATATTTT
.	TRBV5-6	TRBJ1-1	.	CASSFVGYGYTEAFF	TGTGCCAGCAGCTTTGTCGGGTATGGGTACACTGAAGCTTTCTTT
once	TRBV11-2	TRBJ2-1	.	CASSLAGVSYNEQFF	TGTGCCAGCAGCTTAGCGGGAGTTTCTTACAATGAGCAGTTCTTC
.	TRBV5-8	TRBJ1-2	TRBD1	CASSSWTGGYSNYGYTF	TGTGCCAGCAGCTCCTGGACAGGGGGCTATTCTAACTATGGCTACACCTTC
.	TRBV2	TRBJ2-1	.	CASSGGEVDIYNEQFF	TGTGCCAGCAGTGGAGGGGAGGTAGACATATACAATGAGCAGTTCTTC
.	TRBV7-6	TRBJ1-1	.	CASSLGGPGRTEAFF	TGTGCCAGCAGCTTAGGAGGCCCGGGGAGGACTGAAGCTTTCTTT
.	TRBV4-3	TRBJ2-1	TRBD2	CASSLGLAGGGEQFF	TGCGCCAGCAGCCTAGGACTAGCGGGGGGGGGTGAGCAGTTCTTC
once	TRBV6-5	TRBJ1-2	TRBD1	CASSRPGTGLNGYTF	TGTGCCAGCAGCCGTCCCGGGACAGGTTTGAACGGCTACACCTTC
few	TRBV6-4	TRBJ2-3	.	CASSDGASTDTQYF	TGTGCCAGCAGTGACGGGGCTAGCACAGATACGCAGTATTTT
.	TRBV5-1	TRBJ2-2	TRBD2	CASSPAGLAGLAGELFF	TGCGCCAGCAGCCCGGCGGGGCTAGCGGGGTTGGCCGGGGAGCTGTTTTTT
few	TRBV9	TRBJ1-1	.	CASTRGGVLNTEAFF	TGTGCCAGCACGCGGGGAGGGGTCCTGAACACTGAAGCTTTCTTT
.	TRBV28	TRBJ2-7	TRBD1	CASSLRYRGSYEQYF	TGTGCCAGCAGTTTAAGGTACAGGGGCTCCTACGAGCAGTACTTC
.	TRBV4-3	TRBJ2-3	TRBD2	CASSPLAGGSSSTDTQYF	TGCGCCAGCAGCCCCTTAGCGGGGGGCAGCTCTAGCACAGATACGCAGTATTTT